The 21 T cell receptor beta chains presented below share a single source sample, sequenced in a study of breast tumors, draining lymph nodes, adjacent tissues. TCRdb analysed the multiplex PCR reads with MiXCR anew, one entry per CDR3 protein. The sample has approximately 210,000 distinct CDR3 sequences, less than 40% seen once; the top ten hold roughly 3.5%. Samples came from axillary lymph nodes draining the breast cancer. The specimen sequenced was axillary lymph node tissue. All receptors derive from a female donor with breast cancer. Some clones in this sample may be carry-over from other donors' samples.

This clonotype was seen at least ten times. Written as DNA, the CDR3 is TGTGCCAGCAGCCCCAGACTCCCTGCCTATGGCTACACCTTC. Translation: CASSPRLPAYGYTF. V gene TRBV7-2 combines with J gene TRBJ1-2; D gene ambiguous. The length of the CDR3 is 14 residues. The germline V and J ends were trimmed by 5 bases and 4 bases, with 14 bases remaining between them. The V gene's germline CDR1 is SGHTA and CDR2 FQGNSA.

This clonotype was detected ten times or more. The rearrangement joins TRBV7-2 to TRBJ2-7, with TRBD2 identical over 13 bases. Germline V gene sequence: CDR1 SGHTA, CDR2 FQGNSA. The CDR3 is 15 residues long. The junction had 2 bases not matched to a gene; V was cut back by 5 bases and J by 1 base. The CDR3 DNA reads TGTGCCAGCAGCCGGGGACTAGCGGGGTCCTACGAGCAGTACTTC. Protein product: CASSRGLAGSYEQYF. Drawing the rest from reference TRBV7-2 and TRBJ2-7, the complete variable domain is GAGVSQSPSNKVTEKGKDVELRCDPISGHTALYWYRQSLGQGLEFLIYFQGNSAPDKSGLPSDRFSAERTGGSVSTLTIQRTQQEDSAVYLCASSRGLAGSYEQYFGPGTRLTVT.

The CDR3, as DNA: TGTGCCAGCAGTTCCACCGCCGGGACCAACACTGAAGCTTTCTTT. This encodes CASSSTAGTNTEAFF. The V call is TRBV6-6, the J call TRBJ1-1; possibly TRBD1 for D (5 bases). The germline V gene has CDR1 MNHNY and CDR2 SVGAGI (reference sequence). The CDR3 covers 15 residues. The V gene lost 4 bases and the J gene lost 2 bases, with 14 bases spanning the gap.

This clonotype has at least ten counts. The V and J genes are TRBV24-1 and TRBJ2-5, with 13 bases lining up with TRBD2. The CDR3 loop spans 16 amino acids. Looked up from germline, CDR1 is KGHDR and CDR2 is SFDVKD. After removal of 7 bases from V and 4 bases from J, the junction contained 8 bases not matched to a gene. The CDR3 here is CATSSGTSGVGETQYF. CDR3 sequence (DNA): TGTGCCACCAGCTCAGGGACTAGCGGGGTGGGAGAGACCCAGTACTTC.

This clonotype is a singleton in its sample. A much larger clone differs by one base, so this may be a read error. The V and J genes are TRBV5-1 and TRBJ1-2, with a possible D match to TRBD1 (5 bases). This CDR3 spans 16 amino acids. Germline V lookup: CDR1 SGHRS, CDR2 YFSETQ. CDR3 amino acids: CASSLVAGVSRYGYAF. CDR3 sequence (DNA): TGCGCCAGCAGCTTGGTAGCGGGGGTCTCTAGGTATGGCTACGCCTTC.

This clonotype was seen ten or more times. The chain couples TRBV20-1 to TRBJ2-7, with D unclear. Germline lookup yields CDR1 DFQATT and CDR2 SNEGSKA (reference sequence). The CDR3 has 11 amino acids. Between the trimmed V and J ends, which lost 4 bases and 2 bases, there was a span of 6 bases. CDR3 coding DNA: TGCAGTGCTAAAGACACCTACGAGCAGTACTTC. It codes for CSAKDTYEQYF.

The CDR3 loop is CASGLRVSNEKLFF. The CDR3 DNA reads as TGTGCCAGCGGTCTCCGGGTCTCTAATGAAAAACTGTTTTTT. The chain couples TRBV6-6 to TRBJ1-4; no reliable D call. This CDR3 is built from 14 residues. The germline gives CDR1 MNHNY, CDR2 SVGAGI (reference sequence). Trimming left V 8 bases short and J 3 bases short, with 13 bases between.

The table lists this clonotype with many counts. The V call is TRBV5-1, the J call TRBJ2-1; D remains ambiguous. The V gene's germline CDR1 is SGHRS and CDR2 YFSETQ. The CDR3 is 17 residues long. Trimming took off 0 bases at V and 2 bases at J, with 15 bases between the two ends. The CDR3 sequence is CASSLAVNSATYNEQFF. In DNA form, the CDR3 reads TGCGCCAGCAGCTTGGCCGTGAACAGTGCCACCTACAATGAGCAGTTCTTC.

This clonotype was seen just once. The rearrangement uses TRBV7-2 and TRBJ2-3; weak D call: TRBD1 (6 bases). CDR1 SGHTA and CDR2 FQGNSA come from the germline V gene. The CDR3 contains 16 residues. Trimming shortened V by 2 bases and J by 8 bases, and 20 bases separated the two germline ends. The CDR3 coding sequence is TGTGCCAGCAGCTTATTAGCTGGGATGGGGGCAGGTACGCAGTATTTT. Translated: CASSLLAGMGAGTQYF.

This chain joins TRBV9 and TRBJ2-5; D assignment may be TRBD1 or TRBD2 (6 bases each). CDR1 is SGDLS and CDR2 is YYNGEE in the germline V gene. Trimming shortened V by 4 bases and J by 1 base, and 20 bases separated the two germline ends. This CDR3 is built from 17 residues. CDR3 residues: CASSSAGARGGQETQYF. The CDR3 DNA reads as TGTGCCAGCAGCTCGGCAGGGGCTAGGGGAGGCCAAGAGACCCAGTACTTC.

The chain joins TRBV24-1 to TRBJ1-5, with a tentative D call TRBD1 (5 bases). This CDR3 comprises 14 residues. Trimming cost V 0 bases and J 12 bases, with 14 bases left between them. Looked up from germline, CDR1 is KGHDR and CDR2 is SFDVKD. The CDR3 DNA reads TGTGCCACCAGTGATTTGCCCGCAATCCAGGGCCAGCATTTT. Translating it yields CATSDLPAIQGQHF.

A remark on this clonotype: One end of the junction fails to match germline, which may point to a read error. The J gene is TRBJ2-1, the V gene TRBV5-1, with 10 bases lining up with TRBD2. The CDR3 has 17 residues. Germline CDR1 reads SGHRS; CDR2 reads YFSETQ. CDR3 bases: TGCGCCGGCAGCCCACGGGCTAGCGGGGGTGGTCACAATGAGCAGTTCTTC. The encoded protein is CAGSPRASGGGHNEQFF. Complete variable domain (other parts from reference TRBV5-1 and TRBJ2-1): KAGVTQTPRYLIKTRGQQVTLSCSPISGHRSVSWYQQTPGQGLQFLFEYFSETQRNKGNFPGRFSGRQFSNSRSEMNVSTLELGDSALYLCAGSPRASGGGHNEQFFGPGTRLTVL.

This clonotype was picked up one time. This rearrangement joins TRBV29-1 to TRBJ2-1, with 8 bases that match TRBD2. Germline CDR1 SQVTM, CDR2 ANQGSEA. V shed 5 bases, J shed 4 bases, and the junction held 7 bases outside the gene matches. The CDR3 extends over 14 amino acids. DNA for the CDR3: TGCAGCGTTACGGGACTAGTCAATTACAATGAGCAGTTCTTC. As protein: CSVTGLVNYNEQFF.

This clonotype was recorded at least ten times. The chain joins TRBV5-1 to TRBJ2-1, with 11 bases matching TRBD2. The germline gives CDR1 SGHRS, CDR2 YFSETQ. The V segment lost 0 bases and the J segment 9 bases; nucleotides outside the gene matches: 5. This CDR3 has 15 residues. This chain's CDR3 is CASSLGTSGSGEQFF. The CDR3 DNA sequence: TGCGCCAGCAGCTTGGGTACTAGCGGGAGCGGTGAGCAGTTCTTC.

Many counts were recorded for this clonotype. The chain employs TRBV15 and TRBJ2-7; D is perhaps TRBD2 (7 bases). The CDR3 covers 17 residues. Between the trimmed V and J ends, which lost 4 bases and 5 bases, there was a span of 24 bases. Germline V gene sequence: CDR1 LNHNV, CDR2 YYDKDF (reference sequence). CDR3 amino acids: CATSKLSGMTGGDEQYF. CDR3 DNA: TGTGCCACCAGCAAACTGTCGGGCATGACGGGGGGCGACGAGCAGTACTTC.

The chain has TRBV10-2 and TRBJ1-6; 9 positions agree with TRBD1. The V segment lost 4 bases and the J segment 0 bases; nucleotides outside the gene matches: 7. The CDR3 covers 18 residues. The germline V gene has CDR1 WSHSY and CDR2 SAAADI. This CDR3 is CASSALGTGSSYNSPLHF. The CDR3 DNA reads as TGCGCCAGCAGTGCACTTGGGACAGGGAGCTCCTATAATTCACCCCTCCACTTT.

Only a few counts were recorded for this clonotype. The CDR3 loop reads CASSGDRRNSNQPQHF. The CDR3 nucleotides are TGTGCCAGCAGCGGGGACAGGCGCAATAGCAATCAGCCCCAGCATTTT. The J gene is TRBJ1-5, the V gene TRBV6-1, with 8 bases matching TRBD1. The CDR3 covers 16 residues. V shed 6 bases, J shed 0 bases, and the junction held 7 bases outside the gene matches. CDR1 is MNHNS and CDR2 is SASEGT in the germline V gene.

V usage is TRBV20-1 and J usage is TRBJ1-1; D ambiguous. Germline V gene sequence: CDR1 DFQATT, CDR2 SNEGSKA (reference sequence). Trimming pared 2 bases from V and 3 bases from J, leaving 13 bases between. The CDR3 is 14 residues long. The CDR3 loop reads CSARRARADTEAFF. CDR3 DNA: TGCAGTGCTAGACGAGCTCGGGCAGACACTGAAGCTTTCTTT.

This clonotype was detected many times. The chain employs TRBV19 and TRBJ1-6; 10 positions agree with TRBD1. The length of the CDR3 is 14 residues. The germline V gene encodes CDR1 LNHDA and CDR2 SQIVND (reference sequence). Trimming took 7 bases from V and 10 from J; bases not matched to a gene: 7. CDR3 coding DNA: TGTGCCAGTACCACGGGGACAGGGGTGTCACCCCTCCACTTT. Translation gives CASTTGTGVSPLHF.

The table lists this clonotype with many counts. The rearrangement joins TRBV5-1 to TRBJ2-1, with TRBD2 identical over 15 bases. The CDR3 is made up of 16 amino acids. The junction had 5 bases not matched to a gene; V was cut back by 6 bases and J by 4 bases. The germline V gene encodes CDR1 SGHRS and CDR2 YFSETQ. The CDR3 sequence: CASKRTSGGGYNEQFF. CDR3 bases: TGCGCCAGCAAGCGGACTAGCGGGGGGGGGTACAATGAGCAGTTCTTC.

This chain joins TRBV18 and TRBJ1-2; 11 bases line up with TRBD1. From germline, CDR1 is KGHSH and CDR2 LQKENI. Trimming at V came to 3 bases and at J to 7 bases, leaving 4 bases not matched to a gene. This CDR3 has 14 residues. The CDR3 nucleotides are TGTGCCAGCTCACCGGACAGGGGGCACGGTGGCTACACCTTC. It encodes CASSPDRGHGGYTF.